This T cell receptor (beta chain) was retrieved from a study of early T cells in non-severe SARS-CoV-2 infection. Overall study findings and caveats: Private and CD4 specificities were missed by VDJdb matching, which favored anti-spike CD8 responses.

The CDR3 is 15 amino acids. The germline V gene encodes CDR1 SGHTA and CDR2 FQGTGA. Trimming shortened V by 0 bases and J by 1 base, and 4 bases separated the two germline ends. This clonotype appeared many times. Its antigen is as yet unknown. Using its own MiXCR run on the 5' RACE reads, TCRdb lists one record per CDR3 protein. This table holds tens of thousands of distinct CDR3 sequences, roughly 5.7% found once. The sample was whole blood. The V and J genes are TRBV7-3 and TRBJ1-6; D is ambiguous. This clonotype was sampled from an adult who was a healthcare worker with PCR-confirmed SARS-CoV-2 infection or an uninfected control (not recorded which). DNA of the CDR3: TGTGCCAGCAGCTTAACGCCATCCTATAATTCACCCCTCCACTTT. This gives the protein CASSLTPSYNSPLHF.